This T cell receptor beta chain derives from a study of early T cells in non-severe SARS-CoV-2 infection (dated by TCRdb to the early 2020s). The study in broad terms: Because TCR sequencing relied on bulk RNA taken from unsorted whole blood, pairing of alpha and beta chains was not possible.

The study was a case-control design nested within a healthcare worker cohort in London, UK, with weekly nasopharyngeal swab PCR tests and blood sampling. Between 23 and 31 March 2020, the week of the UK lockdown, healthcare workers were enrolled and then followed up weekly for as long as 16 weeks. Overall results and qualifications from the work: VDJdb matching was skewed toward anti-spike CD8 responses, so virus-specific expansions were likely underestimated and private and CD4 specificities were missed.

The CDR3 measures 12 amino acids from cysteine to phenylalanine. Left in the record is the CDR3 DNA by itself, 36 bases read in frame from the first base. V loses 3 bases, J loses 5 bases, and the germline ends lie 7 bases apart. This clonotype was picked up many times. The antigen this receptor binds is unknown. Base qualities are not at hand, and no much larger clone is one base apart. Libraries were prepared through 5' RACE. The instrument given in TCRdb is NextSeq 500. The TCR library protocol attached unique molecular identifiers to individual cDNA molecules to correct for sequencing error and PCR bias. TCR alpha and beta chains were both sequenced, and the abundances of alpha and beta sequences in each sample were closely correlated with each other. The source study handled its data this way. Decombinator V4 was used to perform V gene, J gene and CDR3 annotation of TCR sequences. Expanded TCRs were defined as changing significantly between any two time points under a Poisson model with p below 0.0001. Abundances of TCRs were expressed as counts per million after normalisation to the total number of TCRs sequenced in each sample. TRAV1-2 paired with TRAJ12, TRAJ20 or TRAJ33 defined MAIT TCRs, while TRAV10 paired with TRAJ18 defined iNKT TCRs. VDJdb, accessed 1 November 2021, was searched for CMV, EBV and SARS-CoV-2 annotated TCRs, excluding TCRs annotated for multiple antigens. In TCRdb, the public reads were trimmed at Q25 with fastp and aligned with MiXCR, with productive beta chains retained. Each CDR3 protein gets just one entry, which takes the most common genes and DNA from the rows behind it. These V and J calls originate from TCRdb's pipeline instead of the authors' own analysis. For this sample there are tens of thousands of distinct CDR3 sequences; under 6% appear just once. The ten largest clones represent 5.2% of the sample.

This clonotype originated in an adult who was a healthcare worker with PCR-confirmed SARS-CoV-2 infection or an uninfected control (not recorded which). Sequencing input: whole blood. The rearrangement combines TRBV12-3 or TRBV12-4 with TRBJ1-1; the D gene is unclear. CDR3 region: CASSFRVTEAFF. The DNA reads as follows: TGTGCCAGCAGTTTTAGGGTAACTGAAGCTTTCTTT.